The 5 T cell receptor beta chains below were found in one sample sequenced in a study of identical twins. TCRdb reanalysed the 5' RACE reads using MiXCR and keeps one entry per CDR3 protein. This table has 250,000 to 350,000 distinct CDR3 sequences, less than 9.5% appearing once. These sequences were also reported in another study, on yellow fever vaccine responses in identical twins.

The sequencing input was CD8+ T cells sorted from blood. These TCRs come from a woman aged 18-29 years in good health.

This clonotype occurred many times. V is TRBV4-3 and J is TRBJ2-7; D perhaps matches TRBD1 (5 bases). In germline, CDR1 is LGHNA, CDR2 YSLEER. The V end lost 0 bases, the J end lost 10 bases, and 19 bases lay between the germline ends. The CDR3 contains 15 residues. CDR3 sequence reads: CASSQDRQNLREQYF. CDR3 DNA: TGCGCCAGCAGCCAAGATAGACAGAACCTACGAGAACAGTACTTC.

V is TRBV14 and J is TRBJ1-1; perhaps TRBD1 as D (6 bases). Germline V CDR1 and CDR2: SGHDN, FVKESK. Trimming cost V 7 bases and J 5 bases, with 26 bases left between them. CDR3 length equals 17 residues. DNA of the CDR3: TGTGCCAGCACCCTCAGCTTTGGGGGCGAGGGGGAAACTGAAGCTTTCTTT. As protein: CASTLSFGGEGETEAFF.

This chain joins TRBV27 and TRBJ2-5; D may be TRBD2 (5 bases). With 2 bases removed from V and 2 bases from J, the gap between germline ends came to 12 bases. CDR1 is MNHEY, CDR2 SMNVEV, per germline (reference sequence). This CDR3 has 15 amino acids. The chain's CDR3 is CASSLRGWGQETQYF. The CDR3 DNA is TGTGCCAGCAGTTTACGGGGTTGGGGTCAAGAGACCCAGTACTTC.

Many counts were recorded for this clonotype. The chain combines TRBV29-1 with TRBJ2-3; 7 nucleotides align to TRBD2. The CDR3 has 15 amino acids. CDR1 is SQVTM, CDR2 ANQGSEA, per germline. Trimming removed 4 bases from V and 0 bases from J; junction bases left unmatched: 7. The CDR3 nucleotides are TGCAGCGTTGGTCGCGGGGGTTCTAGCACAGATACGCAGTATTTT. This encodes CSVGRGGSSTDTQYF.

This clonotype was recorded many times. The rearrangement uses TRBV9 and TRBJ2-1, with D hard to call. The V and J ends lost 3 bases and 8 bases respectively, with 18 bases between them. The CDR3 spans 15 residues. In germline, CDR1 is SGDLS, CDR2 YYNGEE. In nucleotides, the CDR3 is TGTGCCAGCAGCGAGCCCCCGTCGAGTTTCGATGAGCAGTTCTTC. Protein product: CASSEPPSSFDEQFF.